The clone carrying this T cell receptor (beta chain) was detected only once. Its antigen is unidentified. The data derive from a study of shared clonotypes between healthy human individuals. Study-level information: Aged between 18 and 49, the donors were two women and three men. Study-level findings and limits: Incompleteness in sorted-subset sequencing, despite large depth, was shown by rarefaction.

Once extracted for a subset, genomic DNA was divided evenly among several immunoSEQ plates. Generated by immunoSEQ multiplex PCR, the TCRdb table keeps only in-frame clones and is missing some. The table lists some 2 million clones, 90% to 95% of them singletons, with 0.13% in the top ten. This CDR3 is 14 amino acids long. V lost 0 bases and J 1 base, leaving 7 bases between the germline ends. CDR1 is KGHSH and CDR2 is LQKENI in the germline V gene. Sequenced: naive CD4+ T cells sorted from blood. Subset defined: CD45RA+ positively selected. The clonotype originates from a man younger than 30 in good health. This rearrangement joins TRBV18 to TRBJ2-7, with no clear D. CDR3 in amino acids: CASSPPKGSYEQYF. The CDR3 DNA sequence: TGTGCCAGCTCACCACCGAAAGGGTCCTACGAGCAGTACTTC. Filled out from reference TRBV18 and TRBJ2-7, the complete variable domain reads NAGVMQNPRHLVRRRGQEARLRCSPMKGHSHVYWYRQLPEEGLKFMVYLQKENIIDESGMPKERFSAEFPKEGPSILRIQQVVRGDSAAYFCASSPPKGSYEQYFGPGTRLTVT.